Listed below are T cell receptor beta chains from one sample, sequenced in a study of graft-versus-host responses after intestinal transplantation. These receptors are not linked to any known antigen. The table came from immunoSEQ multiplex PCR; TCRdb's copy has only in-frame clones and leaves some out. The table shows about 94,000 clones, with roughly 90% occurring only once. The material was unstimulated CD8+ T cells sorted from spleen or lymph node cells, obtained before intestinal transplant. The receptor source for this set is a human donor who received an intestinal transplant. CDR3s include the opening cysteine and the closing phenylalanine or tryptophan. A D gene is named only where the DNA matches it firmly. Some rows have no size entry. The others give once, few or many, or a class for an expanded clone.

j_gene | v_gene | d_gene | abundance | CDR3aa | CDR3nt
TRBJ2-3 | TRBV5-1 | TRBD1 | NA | CASSLMTGVDTQYF | TGCGCCAGCAGCTTGATGACAGGGGTGGATACGCAGTATTTT
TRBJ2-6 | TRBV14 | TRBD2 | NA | CASSKLAGFVGANVLTF | TGTGCCAGCAGCAAACTAGCGGGGTTCGTAGGGGCCAACGTCCTGACTTTC
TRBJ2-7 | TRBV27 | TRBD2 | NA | CASSRTSGRAEFYEQYF | TGTGCCAGCAGTCGGACTAGCGGGAGGGCCGAGTTTTACGAGCAGTACTTC
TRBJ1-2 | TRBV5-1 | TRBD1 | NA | CASSLETGGLYGYTF | TGCGCCAGCAGCTTGGAGACAGGGGGTCTCTATGGCTACACCTTC
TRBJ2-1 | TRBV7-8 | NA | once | CASSLGPQPRYNEQFF | TGTGCCAGCAGCTTAGGCCCCCAACCTAGATACAATGAGCAGTTCTTC
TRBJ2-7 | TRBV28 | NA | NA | CASSLYSGGAGYF | TGTGCCAGCAGTTTATATTCTGGGGGGGCTGGGTACTTC
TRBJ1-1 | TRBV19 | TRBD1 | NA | CASSAAGTGRSTEAFF | TGTGCCAGTAGTGCGGCCGGGACAGGGAGGAGCACTGAAGCTTTCTTT
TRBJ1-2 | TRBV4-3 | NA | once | CASSQDREIIPSSHGYTF | TGCGCCAGCAGCCAAGATCGGGAGATCATCCCATCGAGCCATGGCTACACCTTC
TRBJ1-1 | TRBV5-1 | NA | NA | CASSVDIDTEAFF | TGCGCCAGCAGCGTTGACATAGACACTGAAGCTTTCTTT
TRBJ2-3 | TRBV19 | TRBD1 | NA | CASSITGGGTDTQYF | TGTGCCAGTAGCATTACAGGGGGTGGCACAGATACGCAGTATTTT
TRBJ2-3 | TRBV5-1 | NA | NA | CASSYKAGDTQYF | TGCGCCAGCAGCTATAAAGCAGGAGATACGCAGTATTTT
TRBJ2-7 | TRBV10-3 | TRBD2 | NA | CAISEAAGGLYEQYF | TGTGCCATCAGTGAGGCAGCGGGAGGTCTCTACGAGCAGTACTTC
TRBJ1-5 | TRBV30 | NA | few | CAWSVDRIQHF | TGTGCCTGGAGTGTAGACAGAATCCAGCATTTT
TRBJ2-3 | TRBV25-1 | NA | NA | CASSELRSTDTQYF | TGTGCCAGCAGTGAACTAAGAAGCACAGATACGCAGTATTTT
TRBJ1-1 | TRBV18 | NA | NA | CASSPLVGTTDTEAFF | TGTGCCAGCTCACCACTGGTGGGGACTACTGACACTGAAGCTTTCTTT
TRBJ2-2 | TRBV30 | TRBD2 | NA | CALTSIAGELFF | TGTGCCTTGACTAGCATCGCCGGGGAGCTGTTTTTT
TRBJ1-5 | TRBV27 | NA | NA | CASSLRGGDNQPQHF | TGTGCCAGCAGCCTCAGGGGTGGGGACAATCAGCCCCAGCATTTT
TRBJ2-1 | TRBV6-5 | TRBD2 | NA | CASSYGGGNEQFF | TGTGCCAGCAGTTACGGGGGGGGGAATGAGCAGTTCTTC
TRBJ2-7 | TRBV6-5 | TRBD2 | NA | CASSSGTSGLYEQYF | TGTGCCAGCAGCTCCGGGACTAGCGGCCTCTACGAGCAGTACTTC
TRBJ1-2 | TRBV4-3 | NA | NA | CASSQQAGTTNYGYTF | TGCGCCAGCAGCCAACAAGCCGGGACAACTAACTATGGCTACACCTTC
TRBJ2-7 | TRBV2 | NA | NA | CASSELVTGGVRLYF | TGTGCCAGCAGTGAGTTAGTGACCGGGGGAGTTCGCCTGTACTTC
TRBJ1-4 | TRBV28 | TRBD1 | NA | CASRRDRGWEKLFF | TGTGCCAGCAGGCGAGACAGGGGATGGGAAAAACTGTTTTTT
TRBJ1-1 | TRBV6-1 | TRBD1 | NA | CASSDGTGRGTEAFF | TGTGCCAGCAGTGACGGGACAGGGCGAGGCACTGAAGCTTTCTTT
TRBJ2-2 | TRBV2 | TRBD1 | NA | CASSPPGQLNTGELFF | TGTGCCAGCAGCCCTCCGGGACAGCTTAACACCGGGGAGCTGTTTTTT
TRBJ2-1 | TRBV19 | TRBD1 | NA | CASSIGTGNPYNEQFF | TGTGCCAGTAGTATAGGGACAGGGAACCCTTACAATGAGCAGTTCTTC
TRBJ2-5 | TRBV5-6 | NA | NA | CASSLTPRTAKETQYF | TGTGCCAGCAGCTTGACACCACGGACAGCAAAAGAGACCCAGTACTTC
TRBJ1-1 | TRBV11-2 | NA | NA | CASSLGLGGEAFF | TGTGCCAGCAGCTTAGGTCTCGGGGGGGAAGCTTTCTTT
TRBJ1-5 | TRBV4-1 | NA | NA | CASSQVKGGGQPQHF | TGCGCCAGCAGCCAAGTAAAGGGAGGGGGTCAGCCCCAGCATTTT
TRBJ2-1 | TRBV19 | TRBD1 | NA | CASTASGTVRYNEQFF | TGTGCCAGTACCGCTTCCGGGACAGTTCGTTACAATGAGCAGTTCTTC
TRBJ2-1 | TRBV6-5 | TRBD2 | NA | CASSLLAGDNEQFF | TGTGCCAGCAGTTTATTAGCGGGGGACAATGAGCAGTTCTTC
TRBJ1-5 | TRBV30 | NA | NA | CAWTTRGGSQPQHF | TGTGCCTGGACTACCCGGGGGGGGAGTCAGCCCCAGCATTTT
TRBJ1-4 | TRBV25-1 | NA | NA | CASSEYFGEANEKLFF | TGTGCCAGCAGTGAATACTTCGGGGAGGCTAATGAAAAACTGTTTTTT
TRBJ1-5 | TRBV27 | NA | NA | CASSLLYGSNQPQHF | TGTGCCAGCAGTTTATTATACGGGAGCAATCAGCCCCAGCATTTT
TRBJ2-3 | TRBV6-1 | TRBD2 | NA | CASTRTSGAPDTQYF | TGTGCCAGCACGCGGACTAGCGGGGCCCCAGATACGCAGTATTTT
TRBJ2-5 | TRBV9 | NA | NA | CASSVAEGAKTQYF | TGTGCCAGCAGCGTAGCCGAAGGGGCGAAGACCCAGTACTTC
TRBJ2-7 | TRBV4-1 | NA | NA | CASSQDAPDSSYEQYF | TGCGCCAGCAGCCAAGATGCCCCGGACAGCTCCTACGAGCAGTACTTC
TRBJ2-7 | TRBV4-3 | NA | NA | CASSPGQYYEQYF | TGCGCCAGCAGCCCGGGACAATATTACGAGCAGTACTTC
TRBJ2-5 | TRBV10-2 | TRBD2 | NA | CASIGTSGGAGETQYF | TGCGCCAGCATCGGGACTAGCGGGGGGGCCGGCGAGACCCAGTACTTC
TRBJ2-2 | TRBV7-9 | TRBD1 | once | CASSPVGTGTGELFF | TGTGCCAGCAGCCCAGTCGGGACAGGCACCGGGGAGCTGTTTTTT
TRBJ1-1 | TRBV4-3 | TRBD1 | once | CASSQQGANTEAFF | TGCGCCAGCAGCCAACAGGGGGCCAATACTGAAGCTTTCTTT
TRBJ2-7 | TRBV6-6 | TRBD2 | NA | CASSYSGGGFYEQYF | TGTGCCAGCAGTTACTCTGGCGGGGGGTTTTACGAGCAGTACTTC
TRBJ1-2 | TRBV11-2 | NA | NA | CASSPDRGSGYTF | TGTGCCAGCAGCCCGGACCGGGGATCCGGCTACACCTTC
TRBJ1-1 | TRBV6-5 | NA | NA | CASSLLLLTAQFEAFF | TGTGCCAGCAGTTTACTTCTCTTGACAGCCCAGTTTGAAGCTTTCTTT
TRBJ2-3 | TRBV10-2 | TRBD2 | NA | CASTGGYTDTQYF | TGCGCCAGCACCGGGGGGTACACAGATACGCAGTATTTT
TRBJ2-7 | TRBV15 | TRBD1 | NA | CATSPPGQGSRYEQYF | TGTGCCACCAGCCCCCCCGGACAGGGATCTCGGTACGAGCAGTACTTC
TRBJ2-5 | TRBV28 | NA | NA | CASSLYLDKEETQYF | TGTGCCAGCAGTTTATACTTGGACAAGGAAGAGACCCAGTACTTC
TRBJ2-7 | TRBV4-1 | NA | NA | CASSQALAHEQYF | TGCGCCAGCAGCCAAGCGCTAGCCCACGAGCAGTACTTC
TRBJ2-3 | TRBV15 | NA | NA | CATSRGSTDTQYF | TGTGCCACCAGCAGGGGCAGCACAGATACGCAGTATTTT
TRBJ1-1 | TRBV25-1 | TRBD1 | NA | CASSGTGEANEAFF | TGTGCCAGCAGTGGGACAGGGGAAGCAAATGAAGCTTTCTTT
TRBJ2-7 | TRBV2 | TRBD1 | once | CASGQGTYEQYF | TGTGCCAGTGGACAGGGGACCTACGAGCAGTACTTC
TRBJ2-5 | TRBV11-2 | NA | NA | CASRFPSQETQYF | TGTGCCAGCAGATTTCCCTCCCAAGAGACCCAGTACTTC
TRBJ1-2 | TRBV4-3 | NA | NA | CASSQDPRGANYGYTF | TGCGCCAGCAGCCAAGACCCCCGGGGGGCTAACTATGGCTACACCTTC
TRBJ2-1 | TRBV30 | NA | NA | CAWSKRANEDEQFF | TGTGCCTGGAGTAAGCGGGCCAACGAGGATGAGCAGTTCTTC
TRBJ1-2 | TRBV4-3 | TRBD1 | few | CASSQERGTGNGYTF | TGCGCCAGCAGCCAAGAACGAGGGACAGGGAATGGCTACACCTTC
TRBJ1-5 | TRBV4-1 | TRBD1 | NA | CASSPQGPNQPQHF | TGCGCCAGCAGCCCACAGGGGCCGAATCAGCCCCAGCATTTT
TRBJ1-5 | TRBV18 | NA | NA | CASSPAGRGANQPQHF | TGTGCCAGCTCACCAGCGGGACGGGGTGCGAATCAGCCCCAGCATTTT
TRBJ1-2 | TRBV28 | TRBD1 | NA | CASSLYRGSGYGYTF | TGTGCCAGCAGCCTCTACAGGGGATCAGGCTATGGCTACACCTTC
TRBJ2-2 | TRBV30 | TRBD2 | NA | CACPLAGGFTGELFF | TGTGCCTGCCCCCTAGCGGGGGGATTCACCGGGGAGCTGTTTTTT